This paragraph reports one T cell receptor beta chain. Relative to the germline gene, one junction end is altered; a read error may explain this. Other nucleotide sequences in the sample specify the same CDR3. This specimen comes from a study of blood T cell repertoires in COVID-19. Authors' data handling: Estimates of nucleated cell counts were drawn from the amplification of reference gene primers. Generated by immunoSEQ multiplex PCR, the TCRdb table keeps only in-frame clones and is missing some. V, J and clone size are taken as reported in that table, and D and trimming were inferred from the DNA itself. The sample carries nearly 350,000 clones, about 90% recorded once. There are 16 residues in the CDR3. CDR1 and CDR2 (germline): MDHEN, SYDVKM.

What was sequenced was peripheral blood. The clonotype was recovered from a woman in her forties or fifties with COVID-19, enrolled during active disease. V is TRBV28 and J is TRBJ1-4, with TRBD1 matching 9 bases. In DNA, the CDR3 is TGTGCTAGCAGCCCGCCTCCGGGACAGGGTAGTGAAAAACTGTTTTTT. It translates to CASSPPPGQGSEKLFF.